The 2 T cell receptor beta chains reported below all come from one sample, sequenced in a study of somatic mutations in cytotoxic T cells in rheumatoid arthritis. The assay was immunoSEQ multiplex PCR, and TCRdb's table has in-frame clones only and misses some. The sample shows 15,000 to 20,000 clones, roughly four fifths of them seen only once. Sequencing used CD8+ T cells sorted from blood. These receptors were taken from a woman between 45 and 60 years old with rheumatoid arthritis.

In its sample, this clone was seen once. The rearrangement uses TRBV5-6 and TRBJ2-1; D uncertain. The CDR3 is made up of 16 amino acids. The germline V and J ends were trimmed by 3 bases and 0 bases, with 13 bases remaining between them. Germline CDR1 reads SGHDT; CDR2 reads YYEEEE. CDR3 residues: CASSSDPPSSYNEQFF. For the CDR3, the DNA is TGTGCCAGCAGCTCTGATCCACCCAGCTCCTACAATGAGCAGTTCTTC.

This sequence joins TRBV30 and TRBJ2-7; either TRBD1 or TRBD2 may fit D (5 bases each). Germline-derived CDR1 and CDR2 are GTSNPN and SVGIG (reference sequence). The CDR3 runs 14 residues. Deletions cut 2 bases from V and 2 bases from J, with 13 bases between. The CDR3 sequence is CAWSYRDVPYEQYF. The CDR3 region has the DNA TGTGCCTGGAGTTATCGGGACGTACCCTACGAGCAGTACTTC.